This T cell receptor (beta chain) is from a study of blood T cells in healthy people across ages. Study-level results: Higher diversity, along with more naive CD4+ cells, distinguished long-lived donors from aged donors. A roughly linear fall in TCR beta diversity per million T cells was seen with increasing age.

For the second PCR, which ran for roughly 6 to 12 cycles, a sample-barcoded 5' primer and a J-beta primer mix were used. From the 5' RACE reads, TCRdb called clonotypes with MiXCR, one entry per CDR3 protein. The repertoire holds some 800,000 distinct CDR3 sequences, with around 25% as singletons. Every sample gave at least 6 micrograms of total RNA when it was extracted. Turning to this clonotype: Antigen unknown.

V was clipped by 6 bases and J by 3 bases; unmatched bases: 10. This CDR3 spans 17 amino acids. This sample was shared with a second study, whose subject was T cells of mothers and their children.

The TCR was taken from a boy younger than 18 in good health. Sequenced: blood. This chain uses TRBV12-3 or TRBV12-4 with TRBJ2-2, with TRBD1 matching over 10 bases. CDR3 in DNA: TGTGCCAGCAGCCTGAATCGACAGGGGGCGCACACCGGGGAGCTGTTTTTT. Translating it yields CASSLNRQGAHTGELFF.